This T cell receptor beta chain was profiled in a study of response to subunit inactivated influenza vaccine. This CDR3 contains 12 residues. The germline CDR1 and CDR2 sequences are DFQATT and SNEGSKA (reference sequence). The trim removed 4 bases at V and 12 bases at J, leaving 6 bases unmatched. There are many counts of this clonotype. TCRdb re-called the RT-PCR reads through MiXCR, storing one row per CDR3 protein. The table has hundreds of thousands of distinct CDR3 sequences, 15% to 17% seen once. The chain uses TRBV20-1 and TRBJ2-1; 10 bases line up with TRBD2. This receptor was obtained from a man aged 45 to 65 who received an inactivated influenza vaccine. The starting material was PBMCs from blood, obtained roughly 12 days after vaccination. Written as DNA, the CDR3 is TGCAGTGCTACCCAACTAGCGGGAAGGCAGTTCTTC. Translating gives CSATQLAGRQFF.